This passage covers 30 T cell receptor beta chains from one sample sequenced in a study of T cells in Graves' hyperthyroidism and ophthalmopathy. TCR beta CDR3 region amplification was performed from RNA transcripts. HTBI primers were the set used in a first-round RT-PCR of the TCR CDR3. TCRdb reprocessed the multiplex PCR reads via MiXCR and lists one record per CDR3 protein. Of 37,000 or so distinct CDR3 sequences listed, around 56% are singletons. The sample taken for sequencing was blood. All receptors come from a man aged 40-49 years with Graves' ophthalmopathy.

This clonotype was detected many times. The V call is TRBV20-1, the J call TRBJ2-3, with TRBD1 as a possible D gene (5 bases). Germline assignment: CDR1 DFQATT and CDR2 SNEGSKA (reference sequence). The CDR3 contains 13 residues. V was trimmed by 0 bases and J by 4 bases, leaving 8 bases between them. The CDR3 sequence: CSARDPGPDTQYF. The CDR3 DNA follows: TGCAGTGCTAGAGATCCAGGGCCAGATACGCAGTATTTT.

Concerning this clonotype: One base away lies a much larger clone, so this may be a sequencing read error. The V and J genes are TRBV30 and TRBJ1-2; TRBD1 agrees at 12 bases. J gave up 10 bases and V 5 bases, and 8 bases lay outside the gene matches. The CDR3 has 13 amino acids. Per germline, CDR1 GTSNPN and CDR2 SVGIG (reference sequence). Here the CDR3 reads CAWGTGGFQAYTF. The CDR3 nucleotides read TGTGCCTGGGGGACAGGGGGCTTTCAAGCCTACACCTTC.

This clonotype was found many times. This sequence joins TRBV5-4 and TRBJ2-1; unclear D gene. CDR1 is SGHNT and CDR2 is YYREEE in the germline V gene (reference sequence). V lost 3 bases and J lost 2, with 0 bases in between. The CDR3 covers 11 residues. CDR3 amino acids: CASSSYNEQFF. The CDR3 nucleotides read TGTGCCAGCAGCTCCTACAATGAGCAGTTCTTC. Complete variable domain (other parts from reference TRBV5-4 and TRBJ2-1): ETGVTQSPTHLIKTRGQQVTLRCSSQSGHNTVSWYQQALGQGPQFIFQYYREEENGRGNFPPRFSGLQFPNYSSELNVNALELDDSALYLCASSSYNEQFFGPGTRLTVL.

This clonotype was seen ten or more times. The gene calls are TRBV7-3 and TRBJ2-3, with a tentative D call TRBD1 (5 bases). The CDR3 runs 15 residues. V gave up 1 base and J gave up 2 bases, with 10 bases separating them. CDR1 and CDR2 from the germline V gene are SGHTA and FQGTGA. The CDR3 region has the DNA TGTGCCAGCAGCTTAAATGCAGGGTTCACAGATACGCAGTATTTT. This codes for CASSLNAGFTDTQYF.

The CDR3 is CASSQASGEETQYF. DNA for the CDR3: TGTGCCAGCAGCCAAGCCAGCGGGGAGGAGACCCAGTACTTC. The chain is built from TRBV13 and TRBJ2-5, with TRBD2 matching over 7 bases. Unmatched junction bases numbered 8, after V lost 5 bases and J lost 5 bases. This CDR3 is built from 14 residues. Per germline, CDR1 PRHDT and CDR2 FYEKMQ (reference sequence).

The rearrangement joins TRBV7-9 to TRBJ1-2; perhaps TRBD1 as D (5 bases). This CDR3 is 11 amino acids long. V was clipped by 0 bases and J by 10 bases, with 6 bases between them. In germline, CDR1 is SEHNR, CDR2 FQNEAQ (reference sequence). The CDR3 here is CASSLAGDYTF. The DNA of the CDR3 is TGTGCCAGCAGCTTAGCGGGGGACTACACCTTC.

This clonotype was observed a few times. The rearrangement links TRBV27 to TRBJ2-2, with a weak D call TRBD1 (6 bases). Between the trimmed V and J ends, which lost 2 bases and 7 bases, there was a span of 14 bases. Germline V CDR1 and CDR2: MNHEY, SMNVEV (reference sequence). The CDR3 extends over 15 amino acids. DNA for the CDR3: TGTGCCAGCAGTTTAAGGTCAGGGGTTCACGGGGAGCTGTTTTTT. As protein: CASSLRSGVHGELFF.

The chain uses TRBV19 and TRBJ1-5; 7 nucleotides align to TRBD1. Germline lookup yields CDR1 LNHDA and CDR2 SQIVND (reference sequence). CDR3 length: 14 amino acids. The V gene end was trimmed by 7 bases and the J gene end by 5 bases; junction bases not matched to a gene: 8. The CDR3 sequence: CASNSPTGHQPQHF. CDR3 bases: TGTGCCAGTAACAGCCCGACAGGGCATCAGCCCCAGCATTTT.

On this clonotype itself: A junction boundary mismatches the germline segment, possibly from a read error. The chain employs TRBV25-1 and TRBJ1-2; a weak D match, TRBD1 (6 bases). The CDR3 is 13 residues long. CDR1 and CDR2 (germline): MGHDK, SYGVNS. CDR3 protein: CTSRDWAGDGYTF. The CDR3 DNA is TGTACCAGCAGAGATTGGGCAGGGGATGGCTACACCTTC.

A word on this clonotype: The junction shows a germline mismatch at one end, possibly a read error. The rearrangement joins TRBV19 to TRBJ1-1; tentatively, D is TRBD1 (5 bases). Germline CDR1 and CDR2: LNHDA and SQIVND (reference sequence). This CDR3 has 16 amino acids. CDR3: CASSAGPRIGYTEASF. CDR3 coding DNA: TGTGCCAGTAGCGCAGGGCCCCGCATCGGGTACACTGAAGCTTCCTTT.

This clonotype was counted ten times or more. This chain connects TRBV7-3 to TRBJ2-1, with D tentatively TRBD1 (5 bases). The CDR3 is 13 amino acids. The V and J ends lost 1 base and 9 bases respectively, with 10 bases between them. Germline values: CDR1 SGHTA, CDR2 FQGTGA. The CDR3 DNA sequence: TGTGCCAGCAGCTTAAATCCAGGGCGTGAGCAGTTCTTC. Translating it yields CASSLNPGREQFF.

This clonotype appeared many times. Here the CDR3 DNA reads TGTGCCAGCAGCTCGACAGGGGGCTTCGGTCAGCCCCAGCATTTT. Translating it yields CASSSTGGFGQPQHF. This rearrangement joins TRBV3-1 to TRBJ1-5; the match to TRBD1 covers 10 bases. Germline V gives CDR1 LGHDT, CDR2 YNNKEL (reference sequence). The CDR3 extends over 15 amino acids. The V segment lost 5 bases and the J segment 6 bases; nucleotides outside the gene matches: 7.

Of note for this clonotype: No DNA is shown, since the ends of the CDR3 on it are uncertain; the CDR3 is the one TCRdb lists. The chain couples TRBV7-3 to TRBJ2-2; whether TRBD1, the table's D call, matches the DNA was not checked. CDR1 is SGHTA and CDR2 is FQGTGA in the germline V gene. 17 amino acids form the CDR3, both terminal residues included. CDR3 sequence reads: CASSLDSNVLTFGELFF.

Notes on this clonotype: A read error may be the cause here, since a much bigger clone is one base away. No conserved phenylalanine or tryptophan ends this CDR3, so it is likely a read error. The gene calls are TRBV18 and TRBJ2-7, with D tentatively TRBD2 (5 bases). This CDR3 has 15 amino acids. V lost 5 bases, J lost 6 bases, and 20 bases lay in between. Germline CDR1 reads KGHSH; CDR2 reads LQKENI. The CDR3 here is CASSTYNGDRGEQYY. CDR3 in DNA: TGTGCCAGCTCAACTTATAACGGTGACCGGGGCGAGCAGTACTAC.

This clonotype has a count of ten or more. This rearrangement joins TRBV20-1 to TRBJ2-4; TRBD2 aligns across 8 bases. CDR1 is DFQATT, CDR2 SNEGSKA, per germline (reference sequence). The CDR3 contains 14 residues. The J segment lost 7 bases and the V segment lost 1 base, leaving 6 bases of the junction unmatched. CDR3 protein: CSARGGLVTNIQYF. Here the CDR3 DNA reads TGCAGTGCTAGAGGGGGACTAGTGACGAACATTCAGTACTTC.

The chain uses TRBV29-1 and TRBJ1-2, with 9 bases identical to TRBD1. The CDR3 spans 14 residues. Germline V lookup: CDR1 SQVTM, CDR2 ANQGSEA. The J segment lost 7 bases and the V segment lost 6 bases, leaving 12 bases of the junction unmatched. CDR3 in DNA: TGCAGCGTGGAATCCGGGACAGGGATGGGTGGCTACACCTTC. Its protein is CSVESGTGMGGYTF.

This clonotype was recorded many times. The CDR3 DNA reads as TGTGCCAGCAGTTTGACTAGCGGGGGGGCCGGTACGCAGTATTTT. It encodes CASSLTSGGAGTQYF. The V call is TRBV11-1, the J call TRBJ2-3; TRBD2 matches 14 bases. The V gene end was trimmed by 6 bases and the J gene end by 8 bases; junction bases not matched to a gene: 7. This CDR3 comprises 15 residues. Germline V gene sequence: CDR1 SGHAT, CDR2 FQDESV (reference sequence).

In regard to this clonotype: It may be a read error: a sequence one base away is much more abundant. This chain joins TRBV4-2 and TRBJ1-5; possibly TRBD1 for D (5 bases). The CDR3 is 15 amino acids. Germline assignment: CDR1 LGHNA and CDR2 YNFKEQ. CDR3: CASNQELRGQQPQHF. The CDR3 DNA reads TGTGCCAGCAACCAAGAGTTGAGGGGCCAACAGCCCCAGCATTTT.

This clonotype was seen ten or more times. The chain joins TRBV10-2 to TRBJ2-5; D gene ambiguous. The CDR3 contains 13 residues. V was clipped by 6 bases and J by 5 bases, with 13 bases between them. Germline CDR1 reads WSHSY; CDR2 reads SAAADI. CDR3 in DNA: TGCGCCAGCAGGGACGTTTCTATGGAGACCCAGTACTTC. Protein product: CASRDVSMETQYF.

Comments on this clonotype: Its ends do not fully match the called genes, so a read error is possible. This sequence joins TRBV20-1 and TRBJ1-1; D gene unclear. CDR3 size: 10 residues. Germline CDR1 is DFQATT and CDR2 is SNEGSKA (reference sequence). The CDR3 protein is CSARGTETFF. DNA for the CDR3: TGCAGTGCTAGGGGAACTGAAACTTTCTTT.

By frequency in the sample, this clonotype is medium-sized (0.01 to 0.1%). The chain's CDR3 is CASSQGSGSPLHF. For the CDR3, the DNA is TGTGCCAGCAGCCAAGGGTCGGGTTCACCCCTCCACTTT. The chain joins TRBV14 to TRBJ1-6, with D uncertain. The CDR3 sequence is 13 residues long. V was shortened by 1 base and J by 9 bases, with 7 bases between the two germline ends. Germline lookup yields CDR1 SGHDN and CDR2 FVKESK. Full variable domain (rest looked up from reference TRBV14 and TRBJ1-6): EAGVTQFPSHSVIEKGQTVTLRCDPISGHDNLYWYRRVMGKEIKFLLHFVKESKQDESGMPNNRFLAERTGGTYSTLKVQPAELEDSGVYFCASSQGSGSPLHFGNGTRLTVT.

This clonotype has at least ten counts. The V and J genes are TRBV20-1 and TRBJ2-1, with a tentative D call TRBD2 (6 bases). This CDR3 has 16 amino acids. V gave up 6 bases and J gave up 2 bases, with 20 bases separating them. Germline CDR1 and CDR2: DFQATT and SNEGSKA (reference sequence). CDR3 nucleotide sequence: TGCAGTGCCGAATCTCTTGGAGGAGGGACCTACAATGAGCAGTTCTTC. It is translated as CSAESLGGGTYNEQFF.

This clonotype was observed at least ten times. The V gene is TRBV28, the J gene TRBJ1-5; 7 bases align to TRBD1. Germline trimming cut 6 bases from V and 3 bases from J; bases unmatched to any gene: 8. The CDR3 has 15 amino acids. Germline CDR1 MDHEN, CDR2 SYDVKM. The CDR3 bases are TGTGCCAGCAGAGATCTAGGGGGCTCCAATCAGCCCCAGCATTTT. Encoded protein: CASRDLGGSNQPQHF. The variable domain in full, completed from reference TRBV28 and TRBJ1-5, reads DVKVTQSSRYLVKRTGEKVFLECVQDMDHENMFWYRQDPGLGLRLIYFSYDVKMKEKGDIPEGYSVSREKKERFSLILESASTNQTSMYLCASRDLGGSNQPQHFGDGTRLSIL.

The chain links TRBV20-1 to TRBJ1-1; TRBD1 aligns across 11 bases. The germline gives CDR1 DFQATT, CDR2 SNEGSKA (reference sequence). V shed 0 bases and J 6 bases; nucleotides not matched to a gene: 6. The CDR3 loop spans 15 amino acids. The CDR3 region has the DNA TGCAGTGCTAGAGATGGTTGGGACAGGGGGGCTGAAGCTTTCTTT. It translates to CSARDGWDRGAEAFF.

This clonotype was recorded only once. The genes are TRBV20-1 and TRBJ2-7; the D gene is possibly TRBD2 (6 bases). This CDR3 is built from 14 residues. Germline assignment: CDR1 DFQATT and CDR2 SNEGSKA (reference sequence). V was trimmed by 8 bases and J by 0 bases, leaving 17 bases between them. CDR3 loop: CSPKSGANSYEQYF. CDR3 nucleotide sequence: TGCAGTCCAAAATCGGGAGCGAACTCCTACGAGCAGTACTTC.

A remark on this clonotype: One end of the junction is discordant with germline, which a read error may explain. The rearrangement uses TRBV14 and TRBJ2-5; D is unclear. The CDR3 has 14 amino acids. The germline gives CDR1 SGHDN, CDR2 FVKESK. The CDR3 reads CASNQSLSQETQYF. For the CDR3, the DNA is TGTGCCAGCAACCAATCTCTGTCTCAAGAGACCCAGTACTTC.

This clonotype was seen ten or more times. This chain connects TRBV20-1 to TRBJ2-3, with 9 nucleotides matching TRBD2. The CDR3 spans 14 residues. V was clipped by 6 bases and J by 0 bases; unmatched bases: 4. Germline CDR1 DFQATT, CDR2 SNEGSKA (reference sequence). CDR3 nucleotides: TGCAGTGCAGAACTAGCGGGTAGCACAGATACGCAGTATTTT. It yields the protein CSAELAGSTDTQYF.

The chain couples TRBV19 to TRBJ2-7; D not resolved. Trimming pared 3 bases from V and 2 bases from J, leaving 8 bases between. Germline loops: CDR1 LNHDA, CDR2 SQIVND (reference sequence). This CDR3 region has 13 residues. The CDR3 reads CASSIYSAYEQYF. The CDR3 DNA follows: TGTGCCAGTAGTATCTACAGCGCCTACGAGCAGTACTTC.

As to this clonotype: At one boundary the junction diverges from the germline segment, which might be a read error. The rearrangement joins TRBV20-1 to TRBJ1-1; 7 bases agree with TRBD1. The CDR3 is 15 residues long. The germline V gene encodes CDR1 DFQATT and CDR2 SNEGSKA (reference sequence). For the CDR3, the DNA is TGCAGTGCAAATGGAGACAGGGCTAGGGGCACTGAAGCTTCCTTT. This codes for CSANGDRARGTEASF.

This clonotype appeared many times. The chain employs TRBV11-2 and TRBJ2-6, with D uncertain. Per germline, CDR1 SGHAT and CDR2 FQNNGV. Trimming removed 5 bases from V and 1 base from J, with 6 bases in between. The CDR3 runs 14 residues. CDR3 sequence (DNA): TGTGCCAGCAGCACCCTTTCTGGGGCCAACGTCCTGACTTTC. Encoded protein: CASSTLSGANVLTF.